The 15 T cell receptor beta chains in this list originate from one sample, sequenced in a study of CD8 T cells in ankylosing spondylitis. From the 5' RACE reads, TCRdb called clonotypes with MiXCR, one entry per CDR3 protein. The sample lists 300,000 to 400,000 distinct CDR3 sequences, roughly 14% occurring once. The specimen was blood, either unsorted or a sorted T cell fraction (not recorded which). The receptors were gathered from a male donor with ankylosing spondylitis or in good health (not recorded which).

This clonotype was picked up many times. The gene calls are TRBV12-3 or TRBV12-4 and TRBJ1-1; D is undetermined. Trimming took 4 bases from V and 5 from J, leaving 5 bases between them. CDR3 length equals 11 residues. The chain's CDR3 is CASSSETEAFF. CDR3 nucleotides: TGTGCCAGCAGTTCAGAGACTGAAGCTTTCTTT.

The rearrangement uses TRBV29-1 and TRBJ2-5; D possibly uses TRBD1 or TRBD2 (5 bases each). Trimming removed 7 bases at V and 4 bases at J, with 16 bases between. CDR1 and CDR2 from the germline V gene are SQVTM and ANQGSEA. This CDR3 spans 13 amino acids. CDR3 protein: CSAQKTGGETQYF. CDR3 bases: TGCAGCGCCCAGAAAACAGGAGGAGAGACCCAGTACTTC.

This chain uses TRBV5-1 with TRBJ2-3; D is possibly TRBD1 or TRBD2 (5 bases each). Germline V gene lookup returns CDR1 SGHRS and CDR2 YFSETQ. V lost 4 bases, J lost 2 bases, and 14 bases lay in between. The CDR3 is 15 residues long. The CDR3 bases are TGCGCCAGCAGCCCGGGACCTCCGCCCACAGATACGCAGTATTTT. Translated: CASSPGPPPTDTQYF.

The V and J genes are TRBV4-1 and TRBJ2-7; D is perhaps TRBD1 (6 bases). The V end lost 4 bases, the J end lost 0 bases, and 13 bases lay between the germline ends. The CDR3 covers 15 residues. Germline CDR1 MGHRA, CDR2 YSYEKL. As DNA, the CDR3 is TGCGCCAGCAGCCTGTCGAGGGGGAGCTCCTACGAGCAGTACTTC. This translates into CASSLSRGSSYEQYF.

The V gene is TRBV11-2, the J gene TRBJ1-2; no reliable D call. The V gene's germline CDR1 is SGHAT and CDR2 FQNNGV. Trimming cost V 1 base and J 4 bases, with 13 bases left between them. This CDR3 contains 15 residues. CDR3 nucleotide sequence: TGTGCCAGCAGCTTAGTAGTCTCCGGCGTCTATGGCTACACCTTC. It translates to CASSLVVSGVYGYTF. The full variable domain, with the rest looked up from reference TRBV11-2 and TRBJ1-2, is EAGVAQSPRYKIIEKRQSVAFWCNPISGHATLYWYQQILGQGPKLLIQFQNNGVVDDSQLPKDRFSAERLKGVDSTLKIQPAKLEDSAVYLCASSLVVSGVYGYTFGSGTRLTVV.

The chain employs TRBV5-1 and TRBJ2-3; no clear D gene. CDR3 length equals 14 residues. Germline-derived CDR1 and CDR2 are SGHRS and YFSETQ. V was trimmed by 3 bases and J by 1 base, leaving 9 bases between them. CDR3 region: CASSSASGTDTQYF. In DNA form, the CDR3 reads TGCGCCAGCAGCTCTGCCTCGGGCACAGATACGCAGTATTTT.

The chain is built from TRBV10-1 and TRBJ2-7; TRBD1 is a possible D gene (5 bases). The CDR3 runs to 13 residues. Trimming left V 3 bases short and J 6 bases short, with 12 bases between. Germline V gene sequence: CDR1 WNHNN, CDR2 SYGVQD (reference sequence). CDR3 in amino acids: CASSESGRAEQYF. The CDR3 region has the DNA TGCGCCAGCAGTGAATCGGGCAGGGCCGAGCAGTACTTC.

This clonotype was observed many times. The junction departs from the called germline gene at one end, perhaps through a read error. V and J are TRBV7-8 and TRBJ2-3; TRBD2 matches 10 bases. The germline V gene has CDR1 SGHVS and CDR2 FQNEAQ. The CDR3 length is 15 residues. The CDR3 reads CASSLTSGSTDTQYF. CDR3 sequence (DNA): TGCGCCAGCAGCTTGACTAGCGGGAGCACAGATACGCAGTATTTT.

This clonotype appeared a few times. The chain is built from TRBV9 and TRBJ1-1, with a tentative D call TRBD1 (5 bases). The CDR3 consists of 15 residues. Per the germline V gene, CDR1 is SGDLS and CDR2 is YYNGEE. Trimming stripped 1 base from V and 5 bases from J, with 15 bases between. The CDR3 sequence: CASSVSPLRGTEAFF. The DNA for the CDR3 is TGTGCCAGCAGCGTAAGCCCTTTGAGGGGAACTGAAGCTTTCTTT.

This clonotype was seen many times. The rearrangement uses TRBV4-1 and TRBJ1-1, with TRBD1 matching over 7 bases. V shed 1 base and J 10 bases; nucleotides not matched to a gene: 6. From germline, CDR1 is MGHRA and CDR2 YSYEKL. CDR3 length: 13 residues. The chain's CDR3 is CASSQGGGGVAFF. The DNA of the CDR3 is TGCGCCAGCAGCCAAGGAGGGGGCGGAGTAGCTTTCTTT.

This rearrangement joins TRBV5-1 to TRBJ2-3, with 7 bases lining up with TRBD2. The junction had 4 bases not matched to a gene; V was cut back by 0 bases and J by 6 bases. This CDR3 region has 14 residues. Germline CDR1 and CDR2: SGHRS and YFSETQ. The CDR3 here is CASSLEREVDTQYF. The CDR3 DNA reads TGCGCCAGCAGCTTGGAACGGGAGGTCGATACGCAGTATTTT.

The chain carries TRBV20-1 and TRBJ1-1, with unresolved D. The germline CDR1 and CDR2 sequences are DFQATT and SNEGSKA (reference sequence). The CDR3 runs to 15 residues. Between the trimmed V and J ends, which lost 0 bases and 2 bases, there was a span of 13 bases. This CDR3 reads CSARDLARLNTEAFF. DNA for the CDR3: TGCAGTGCTAGAGATTTGGCCAGGCTAAACACTGAAGCTTTCTTT.

CDR3 nucleotide sequence: TGTGCCATCAGTGAGTCCGGGACAGGGGGCCAGGAGACCCAGTACTTC. It specifies CAISESGTGGQETQYF. The chain combines TRBV10-3 with TRBJ2-5; 12 bases are a match to TRBD1. The ends lost 0 bases at V and 5 bases at J; junction bases unmatched: 4. The germline V gene encodes CDR1 ENHRY and CDR2 SYGVKD. The length of the CDR3 is 16 residues.

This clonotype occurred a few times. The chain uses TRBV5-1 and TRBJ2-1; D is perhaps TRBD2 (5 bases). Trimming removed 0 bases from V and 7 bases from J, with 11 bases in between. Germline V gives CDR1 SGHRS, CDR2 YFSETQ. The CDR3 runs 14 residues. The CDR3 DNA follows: TGCGCCAGCAGCTTGGTTCGGGGTTTAAATGAGCAGTTCTTC. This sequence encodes CASSLVRGLNEQFF. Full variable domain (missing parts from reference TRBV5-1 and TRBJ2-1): KAGVTQTPRYLIKTRGQQVTLSCSPISGHRSVSWYQQTPGQGLQFLFEYFSETQRNKGNFPGRFSGRQFSNSRSEMNVSTLELGDSALYLCASSLVRGLNEQFFGPGTRLTVL.

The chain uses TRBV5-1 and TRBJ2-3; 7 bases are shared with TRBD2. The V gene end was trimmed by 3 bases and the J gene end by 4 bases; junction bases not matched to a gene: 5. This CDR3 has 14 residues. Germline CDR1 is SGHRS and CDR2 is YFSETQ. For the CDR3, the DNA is TGCGCCAGCAGCTGGGGGGGTCCTCCAGATACGCAGTATTTT. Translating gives CASSWGGPPDTQYF.